These T cell receptor beta chains were read from a single sample in a study of T cell responses to AZD1222 COVID-19 vaccine. Using immunoSEQ multiplex PCR, the repertoire was profiled, and TCRdb retains in-frame clones only, with some absent. The repertoire holds 200,000 or so clones, around 93% seen once, with 9.2% in the top ten. Sequences were derived from peripheral blood, sampled on day 0 of AZD1222 vaccination. Receptors originate from an adult in good health. The conserved cysteine and the conserved F or W are not part of the CDR3 here.

TRBV28	TRBJ2-3	ASSSLTFRGSGTDTQY
TRBV5-8	TRBJ2-1	ASNLGLAGYNEQF
TRBV27	TRBJ2-1	ASSYLLAGVDRNEQF
TRBV9	TRBJ1-2	ASSVDPGWVNYGYT
TRBV10-1	TRBJ2-2	ATLTGENTGELF
TRBV7-9	TRBJ2-7	ASSLGSYEQY
TRBV7-2	TRBJ1-2	ASSLYSFYGYT
TRBV2	TRBJ1-5	ASSVNFKGTGQPQH
TRBV5-1	TRBJ2-1	ASSSMSPLLERTSYNEQF
TRBV11-2	TRBJ2-1	ASSLGPSGEQF
TRBV6-5	TRBJ2-1	ASSYKTNNEQF
TRBV19	TRBJ2-6	ASSFLQGHPGTSGRPGGANVLT
TRBV6-5	TRBJ1-1	ASGTGGRGTEAF
TRBV14	TRBJ1-4	ASSQTTGREKLF
TRBV18	TRBJ1-1	ASSPQGWGTEAF
TRBV5-8	TRBJ1-2	ASSLDRGRDGYT
TRBV12-3/TRBV12-4	TRBJ2-1	ASSFLAGAFSV
TRBV9	TRBJ1-5	ASSVGTGGQPQH
TRBV6-5	TRBJ1-6	ASSPEGLGNSPLH
TRBV11-2	TRBJ1-1	ASSLAPEDTEAF
TRBV7-8	TRBJ1-5	ASSLAPGYQPQH
TRBV20-1	TRBJ1-1	SAARDTEAF
TRBV27	TRBJ2-7	ASSLSGGSGTYEQY
TRBV25-1	TRBJ1-2	ASSVPPTIRGYT
TRBV5-1	TRBJ2-1	ASYGPPNEQF
TRBV15	TRBJ1-1	ATSWGVSTEAF
TRBV5-1	TRBJ1-6	ASSRDRGNSPLH
TRBV28	TRBJ2-1	ASTGGRLGEQF
TRBV7-8	TRBJ2-7	ASSPGLAAYEQY